This entry describes one TCR beta chain. This sample was taken from a study of blood T cell repertoires in COVID-19. Study context: T cells, B-cell-depleted T cells, or PBMCs supplied cDNA or gDNA.

The Seattle patients, enrolled during active infection, were followed longitudinally. Germline V gene lookup returns CDR1 MDHEN and CDR2 SYDVKM. With V trimmed by 8 bases and J by 6 bases, 12 bases remained unmatched. The CDR3 is 15 amino acids. The method was immunoSEQ multiplex PCR; TCRdb's version includes in-frame clones alone and lacks a portion of them. The table shows some 110,000 clones, with around nine tenths occurring only once. The sequence derives from a man between 45 and 60 years old with COVID-19, enrolled during active disease. Sequenced input: peripheral blood. The chain couples TRBV28 to TRBJ2-4; 8 nucleotides agree with TRBD1. The CDR3 DNA sequence: TGTGCCAGCTCTCCTCTCAGGGGGCTCGGAAACATTCAGTACTTC. This encodes CASSPLRGLGNIQYF.